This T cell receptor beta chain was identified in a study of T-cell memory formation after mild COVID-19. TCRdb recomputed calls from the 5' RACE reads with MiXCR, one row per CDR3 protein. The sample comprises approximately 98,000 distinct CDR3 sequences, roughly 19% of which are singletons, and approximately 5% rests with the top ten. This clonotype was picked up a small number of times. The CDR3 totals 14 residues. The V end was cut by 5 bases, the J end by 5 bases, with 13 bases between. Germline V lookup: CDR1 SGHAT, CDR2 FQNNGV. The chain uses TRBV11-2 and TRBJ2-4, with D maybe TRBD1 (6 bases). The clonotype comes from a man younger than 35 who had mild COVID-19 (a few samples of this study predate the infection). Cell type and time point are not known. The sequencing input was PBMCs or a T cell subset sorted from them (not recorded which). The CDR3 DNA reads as TGTGCCAGCAGCCCATGGGACAACGAAAACATTCAGTACTTC. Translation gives CASSPWDNENIQYF.